A selection of T cell receptor beta chains follows, all from one sample in a study of T cell changes during pregnancy in multiple sclerosis. TCRdb's table, derived via immunoSEQ multiplex PCR, lists solely in-frame clones and lacks some. The sample holds some 99,000 clones, 93% seen once. The material was peripheral blood, obtained after pregnancy. Receptor source: a female donor with multiple sclerosis, enrolled in a pregnancy study. CDR3s include the opening cysteine and the closing phenylalanine or tryptophan. The order of the fields is J gene, D gene, clone size, V gene, CDR3 DNA, CDR3 protein. The D gene is left open where the match is weak. Clone size is stated in some rows and not others, as once, few, many or a class when expanded.

J: TRBJ1-2
D: .
size: .
V: TRBV5-1
DNA: TGCGCCAGCAGCTTGGCGGGTCAGGGGACCTATGGCTACACCTTC
CDR3: CASSLAGQGTYGYTF

J: TRBJ1-1
D: .
size: .
V: TRBV5-4
DNA: TGTGCCAGCAGCTTGGGTTACATGAACACTGAAGCTTTCTTT
CDR3: CASSLGYMNTEAFF

J: TRBJ2-1
D: .
size: .
V: TRBV7-2
DNA: TGTGCCAGCAGCTTAGGGACAGGGAGGGCCTACAATGAGCAGTTCTTC
CDR3: CASSLGTGRAYNEQFF

J: TRBJ2-1
D: TRBD2
size: .
V: TRBV9
DNA: TGTGCCAGCAGCGCCCCCAGCGGGAGAACCTACAATGAGCAGTTCTTC
CDR3: CASSAPSGRTYNEQFF

J: TRBJ2-3
D: .
size: once
V: TRBV19
DNA: TGTGCCAGTAGTATACGGGGGAGGCAGCGGCCGGCCGATACGCAGTATTTT
CDR3: CASSIRGRQRPADTQYF

J: TRBJ2-1
D: .
size: once
V: TRBV29-1
DNA: TGCAGCGTTGCCCACGCGGCCCAAGGGGTCGATGAGCAGTTCTTC
CDR3: CSVAHAAQGVDEQFF

J: TRBJ1-4
D: TRBD1
size: .
V: TRBV28
DNA: TGTGCCAGCAGCTACCCCAGGGGGCTGGGGGAAAAACTGTTTTTT
CDR3: CASSYPRGLGEKLFF

J: TRBJ1-1
D: .
size: .
V: TRBV21-1
DNA: TGTGCCAGCAGTGAAATGAGCAAGAGGAACACTGAAGCTTTCTTT
CDR3: CASSEMSKRNTEAFF

J: TRBJ2-3
D: TRBD2
size: .
V: TRBV2
DNA: TGTGCCAGCAGTGTCGGGGGGGGCACAGATACGCAGTATTTT
CDR3: CASSVGGGTDTQYF

J: TRBJ2-3
D: TRBD2
size: .
V: TRBV7-3
DNA: TGTGCCAGCAGCCGTAGCGGGGGCACAGATACGCAGTATTTT
CDR3: CASSRSGGTDTQYF

J: TRBJ1-1
D: .
size: .
V: TRBV11-2
DNA: TGTGCCAGCAGCTTAGGTCCGGGGGTCTCGTTGAGCACTGAAGCTTTCTTT
CDR3: CASSLGPGVSLSTEAFF

J: TRBJ1-5
D: TRBD1
size: few
V: TRBV2
DNA: TGTGCCAGCAGTGGGACCGACAGGGACCGTCTCAATCAGCCCCAGCATTTT
CDR3: CASSGTDRDRLNQPQHF

J: TRBJ2-5
D: .
size: .
V: TRBV4-3
DNA: TGCGCCAGCAGCCTCGGGACATTCGAAGAGACCCAGTACTTC
CDR3: CASSLGTFEETQYF

J: TRBJ1-5
D: .
size: .
V: TRBV10-3
DNA: TGTGCCATCAGTGACCCCCTAATAGTAGATGATCAGCCCCAGCATTTT
CDR3: CAISDPLIVDDQPQHF

J: TRBJ2-7
D: .
size: .
V: TRBV5-6
DNA: TGTGCCAGCAGCTTGAGGAGGCTGCGGGCCTCCTACGAGCAGTACTTC
CDR3: CASSLRRLRASYEQYF

J: TRBJ2-7
D: .
size: .
V: TRBV13
DNA: TGTGCCAGCAGCCCGTACTTTGGGCCCTCCTACGAGCAGTACTTC
CDR3: CASSPYFGPSYEQYF

J: TRBJ1-5
D: TRBD1
size: .
V: TRBV19
DNA: TGTGCCAGTTTTGGACAGGGAGACAATCAGCCCCAGCATTTT
CDR3: CASFGQGDNQPQHF

J: TRBJ1-2
D: TRBD1
size: once
V: TRBV19
DNA: TGTGCCACAAGACAGGGAAGTTTCCCCGTCTATGGCTACACCTTC
CDR3: CATRQGSFPVYGYTF

J: TRBJ2-2
D: .
size: .
V: TRBV5-8
DNA: TGTGCCAGCAGCTTGGGAGGATGGGCGAACACCGGGGAGCTGTTTTTT
CDR3: CASSLGGWANTGELFF

J: TRBJ2-7
D: TRBD2
size: .
V: TRBV30
DNA: TGTGCCTGGAGTGCATCTCCAGCGGGGATAACCCACTACGAGCAGTACTTC
CDR3: CAWSASPAGITHYEQYF

J: TRBJ2-5
D: TRBD2
size: .
V: TRBV9
DNA: TGTGCCAGCAGCGTACGAACTAGCGGGGTGGGGGAGACCCAGTACTTC
CDR3: CASSVRTSGVGETQYF

J: TRBJ2-5
D: .
size: .
V: TRBV5-1
DNA: TGCGCCAGCAGCTTGTTAGGACTTAACCAAGAGACCCAGTACTTC
CDR3: CASSLLGLNQETQYF

J: TRBJ2-3
D: TRBD2
size: once
V: TRBV27
DNA: TGTGCCAGCAGTTTTGGGACTAGCGGGAGGGCGGGCACAGATACGCAGTATTTT
CDR3: CASSFGTSGRAGTDTQYF

J: TRBJ1-2
D: .
size: .
V: TRBV6-5
DNA: TGTGCCAGCAGTTTGACCTTAGGGGGGGGTAATGGCTACACCTTC
CDR3: CASSLTLGGGNGYTF

J: TRBJ2-1
D: TRBD2
size: .
V: TRBV10-2
DNA: TGCGCCAGCAGGGGACTAGCGGTCTACAATGAGCAGTTCTTC
CDR3: CASRGLAVYNEQFF

J: TRBJ2-1
D: TRBD2
size: .
V: TRBV19
DNA: TGTGCCAGCATTCCCGGGACTAGCGGGAGGTTGACCGGGGGTGAGCAGTTCTTC
CDR3: CASIPGTSGRLTGGEQFF

J: TRBJ2-7
D: .
size: .
V: TRBV2
DNA: TGTGCCAGCAGTGAAGCAAGGTTCGGACAGAAAGGCTACGAGCAGTACTTC
CDR3: CASSEARFGQKGYEQYF

J: TRBJ2-3
D: TRBD1
size: .
V: TRBV7-8
DNA: TGTGCCAGCAGCTTGGCCTCCGGGACAGGGGCGAAAACGCAGTATTTT
CDR3: CASSLASGTGAKTQYF

J: TRBJ2-3
D: .
size: .
V: TRBV30
DNA: TGTGCCTGGAGTCCTGACAATGCTCGAGGGACGCAGTATTTT
CDR3: CAWSPDNARGTQYF

J: TRBJ1-2
D: .
size: .
V: TRBV6-1
DNA: TGTGCCAGCAGTGAAAGCTGGGGGGAATTTAACTATGGCTACACCTTC
CDR3: CASSESWGEFNYGYTF

J: TRBJ1-1
D: .
size: .
V: TRBV19
DNA: TGTGCCAGTAGTATTAGGGGTTCGAACACTGAAGCTTTCTTT
CDR3: CASSIRGSNTEAFF

J: TRBJ1-5
D: .
size: .
V: TRBV11-2
DNA: TGTGCCAGCAGCCGCGGGACCCATCAGCCCCAGCATTTT
CDR3: CASSRGTHQPQHF

J: TRBJ1-3
D: .
size: .
V: TRBV6-4
DNA: TGTGCCAGCAGTGACTCGCGTGAAACTGGAAACACCATATATTTT
CDR3: CASSDSRETGNTIYF

J: TRBJ2-7
D: .
size: .
V: TRBV10-3
DNA: TGTGCCATCAGTGCGCCTGCCGTAACAGAGAAAGGATACGAGCAGTACTTC
CDR3: CAISAPAVTEKGYEQYF

J: TRBJ2-1
D: .
size: .
V: TRBV28
DNA: TGTGCCAGCAGTATCGGGACAACGGGAAAGCAGTTCTTC
CDR3: CASSIGTTGKQFF

J: TRBJ2-7
D: TRBD2
size: few
V: TRBV9
DNA: TGTGCCAGAAAACTTACTGACGGGAGGGCCATCTCCTACGAGCAGTACTTC
CDR3: CARKLTDGRAISYEQYF

J: TRBJ2-3
D: .
size: once
V: TRBV6-5
DNA: TGTGCCAGTGGGTTGGGAGCCCACGATACGCAGTATTTT
CDR3: CASGLGAHDTQYF

J: TRBJ2-3
D: TRBD2
size: .
V: TRBV4-2
DNA: TGTGCCAGCAGCCAAGAACTAGCGGGGGTCACAGATACGCAGTATTTT
CDR3: CASSQELAGVTDTQYF

J: TRBJ2-1
D: TRBD1
size: .
V: TRBV5-6
DNA: TGTGCCAGCAGCGTAGGACAGGCCTACAATGAGCAGTTCTTC
CDR3: CASSVGQAYNEQFF

J: TRBJ1-2
D: .
size: .
V: TRBV29-1
DNA: TGCAGCGTTGAAGGAAGATTGACAGATGGCTACACCTTC
CDR3: CSVEGRLTDGYTF

J: TRBJ2-7
D: TRBD2
size: few
V: TRBV30
DNA: TGTGCCTGGAGCGTCGAGCGGGGGCCCTACGAGCAGTACTTC
CDR3: CAWSVERGPYEQYF

J: TRBJ2-1
D: .
size: .
V: TRBV5-1
DNA: TGCGCCAGCAGCACGACTACCTTGGGTGAGCAGTTCTTC
CDR3: CASSTTTLGEQFF

J: TRBJ2-7
D: TRBD1
size: .
V: TRBV28
DNA: TGTGCCAGCAGTCAATCCAGGACAGGGTTCATCGTTTACGAGCAGTACTTC
CDR3: CASSQSRTGFIVYEQYF

J: TRBJ1-1
D: TRBD1
size: .
V: TRBV29-1
DNA: TGCAGCGTTGATACGTATGGGACAGGGGGGACTGAAGCTTTCTTT
CDR3: CSVDTYGTGGTEAFF

J: TRBJ2-1
D: TRBD1
size: .
V: TRBV7-8
DNA: TGTGCCAGCAGCCCTTCCGGGACAGGGATGATCTATGAGCAGTTCTTC
CDR3: CASSPSGTGMIYEQFF

J: TRBJ1-2
D: .
size: .
V: TRBV5-5
DNA: TGTGCCAGCAGCTTGGGTGGGAGCGGCTACACCTTC
CDR3: CASSLGGSGYTF

J: TRBJ1-2
D: .
size: .
V: TRBV7-2
DNA: TGTGCCAGCAGCTACCTAAACAGTAACTATGGCTACACCTTC
CDR3: CASSYLNSNYGYTF

J: TRBJ2-1
D: TRBD2
size: few
V: TRBV9
DNA: TGTGCCAGCAGCCCCAGACTAGCGCTAAATGAGCAGTTCTTC
CDR3: CASSPRLALNEQFF

J: TRBJ2-1
D: .
size: .
V: TRBV29-1
DNA: TGCAGCGTTGAAGGGCGGGAAGCGTACAATGAGCAGTTCTTC
CDR3: CSVEGREAYNEQFF

J: TRBJ2-1
D: .
size: .
V: TRBV5-1
DNA: TGCGCCAGCAGCTCGTTAGGGGCCCACAATGAGCAGTTCTTC
CDR3: CASSSLGAHNEQFF

J: TRBJ2-7
D: TRBD2
size: few
V: TRBV25-1
DNA: TGTGCCAGCAGTCCGCGGGAGCTGTCCTACGAGCAGTACTTC
CDR3: CASSPRELSYEQYF

J: TRBJ1-3
D: .
size: .
V: TRBV14
DNA: TGTGCCAGCAGCCGACCGGGAAACTCTGGAAACACCATATATTTT
CDR3: CASSRPGNSGNTIYF

J: TRBJ1-1
D: TRBD1
size: .
V: TRBV6-1
DNA: TGTGCCAGCAGTGAAAACCTACAGGGGTTGAACACTGAAGCTTTCTTT
CDR3: CASSENLQGLNTEAFF

J: TRBJ2-7
D: TRBD2
size: .
V: TRBV29-1
DNA: TGCAGCGTCCTAGGCGGGGGATCCTACGAGCAGTACTTC
CDR3: CSVLGGGSYEQYF

J: TRBJ1-5
D: .
size: .
V: TRBV19
DNA: TGTGCCAGTAGTGGATTACAGGGCTCGAGCAATCAGCCCCAGCATTTT
CDR3: CASSGLQGSSNQPQHF